This T cell receptor (beta chain) was sequenced for a study of human CD8 memory T cell subsets. Libraries for TCR beta were constructed using UMI-labeled 5' RACE. Reprocessing the 5' RACE reads, TCRdb reports a single entry for every CDR3 protein and omits DNA. The sample data list over 10,000 distinct CDR3 sequences. This CDR3 is 17 amino acids long. Germline CDR1 DFQATT, CDR2 SNEGSKA (reference sequence). J is TRBJ2-3 and V is TRBV20-1; TCRdb gives TRBD1 as the D gene, but with no DNA this cannot be confirmed. Sample: CD8+ T cells from PBMCs. The clonotype comes from a human donor in good health. The CDR3 loop is CSAPRAADYTSTDTQYF.